One and the same sample provided the 11 T cell receptor beta chains below, sequenced in a study of shared clonotypes between healthy human individuals. Libraries were prepared by immunoSEQ multiplex PCR; TCRdb keeps only in-frame clonotypes and omits some of them. The repertoire includes 600,000 to 800,000 clones, approximately 72% of them detected once, and around 1.8% sits in the top ten. The sample comprised memory CD4+ T cells sorted from blood. The subset: CD45RA-negative fraction. The receptors originated from a woman aged 30 to 39 in good health.

The gene calls are TRBV14 and TRBJ2-7; 8 positions agree with TRBD1. Germline assignment: CDR1 SGHDN and CDR2 FVKESK. The junction had 2 bases not matched to a gene; V was cut back by 4 bases and J by 3 bases. This CDR3 region has 13 residues. CDR3 loop: CASSLDRGYEQYF. The DNA for the CDR3 is TGTGCCAGCAGCCTAGACAGGGGCTACGAGCAGTACTTC. Variable domain in full (rest from reference TRBV14 and TRBJ2-7): EAGVTQFPSHSVIEKGQTVTLRCDPISGHDNLYWYRRVMGKEIKFLLHFVKESKQDESGMPNNRFLAERTGGTYSTLKVQPAELEDSGVYFCASSLDRGYEQYFGPGTRLTVT.

This clone showed up just a few times. The chain joins TRBV2 to TRBJ2-4; 12 positions agree with TRBD2. The CDR3 is 15 amino acids. The junction had 2 bases not matched to a gene; V was cut back by 2 bases and J by 6 bases. Germline values: CDR1 SNHLY, CDR2 FYNNEI. This CDR3 reads CASSEQLAGGNIQYF. In DNA, the CDR3 is TGTGCCAGCAGTGAACAACTAGCGGGGGGAAACATTCAGTACTTC.

The rearrangement joins TRBV10-1 to TRBJ1-1; 8 bases fit TRBD1. CDR3 length: 13 residues. J was trimmed by 0 bases and V by 6 bases; bases with no gene match: 0. The germline CDR1 and CDR2 sequences are WNHNN and SYGVQD (reference sequence). The CDR3 coding sequence is TGCGCCAGCAGGACAGGGGTGAACACTGAAGCTTTCTTT. Protein sequence: CASRTGVNTEAFF.

V usage is TRBV7-2 and J usage is TRBJ1-2; D is unresolved. The CDR3 contains 13 residues. Germline-derived CDR1 and CDR2 are SGHTA and FQGNSA. The ends were cut back, 5 bases at V and 9 bases at J, with 16 bases in the middle. As DNA, the CDR3 is TGTGCCAGCAGCCCGAGACGCGAGGGCAGCTACACCTTC. Its translation: CASSPRREGSYTF.

Concerning this clone itself: A much bigger clone sits one base away, suggesting this may be a read error. Other nucleotide sequences from this sample produce the same CDR3. The chain combines TRBV5-1 with TRBJ2-3; TRBD1 is a possible D gene (5 bases). From germline, CDR1 is SGHRS and CDR2 YFSETQ. V gave up 2 bases and J gave up 3 bases, with 7 bases separating them. The CDR3 loop spans 13 amino acids. CDR3 region: CASSFGQTDTQYF. In DNA, the CDR3 is TGCGCCAGCAGCTTTGGACAAACAGATACGCAGTATTTT.

This clone was picked up one time. Given a far larger clone just one base away, this is likely a sequencing read error. The sample carries other DNA sequences with the same CDR3. The rearrangement uses TRBV7-3 and TRBJ2-1; D is possibly TRBD1 (5 bases). Germline assignment: CDR1 SGHTA and CDR2 FQGTGA. The V end was cut by 2 bases, the J end by 6 bases, with 8 bases between. This CDR3 has 13 residues. The CDR3 bases are TGTGCCAGCAGCTTAGGGGCCGTCAATGAGCAGTTCTTC. Encoded protein: CASSLGAVNEQFF.

This chain uses TRBV11-2 with TRBJ1-2, with a possible D match to TRBD1 (5 bases). The V gene lost 5 bases and the J gene lost 6 bases, with 10 bases spanning the gap. Germline loops: CDR1 SGHAT, CDR2 FQNNGV. This CDR3 is 12 amino acids long. The CDR3 nucleotides read TGTGCCAGCAGCCGGGGGGAGGATGGCTACACCTTC. It specifies CASSRGEDGYTF.

The CDR3 nucleotides read TGTGCCAGCAGCCAAACTGGGGTAAACCAAGAGACCCAGTACTTC. Its translation: CASSQTGVNQETQYF. The chain links TRBV7-3 to TRBJ2-5; unclear D gene. Germline CDR1 reads SGHTA; CDR2 reads FQGTGA. Between the trimmed V and J ends, which lost 5 bases and 0 bases, there was a span of 13 bases. This CDR3 region has 15 residues.

The chain recombines TRBV19 with TRBJ2-6, with 7 bases identical to TRBD2. The V segment lost 6 bases and the J segment 0 bases; nucleotides outside the gene matches: 11. The CDR3 runs 18 residues. Germline CDR1 reads LNHDA; CDR2 reads SQIVND (reference sequence). The CDR3 DNA is TGTGCCAGTAGCAGACTAGCCGGGCTTAACTCTGGGGCCAACGTCCTGACTTTC. Translated, it gives CASSRLAGLNSGANVLTF. Using reference TRBV19 and TRBJ2-6 for the parts outside the CDR3, the full variable domain is DGGITQSPKYLFRKEGQNVTLSCEQNLNHDAMYWYRQDPGQGLRLIYYSQIVNDFQKGDIAEGYSVSREKKESFPLTVTSAQKNPTAFYLCASSRLAGLNSGANVLTFGAGSRLTVL.

J is TRBJ2-3 and V is TRBV6-5; 7 bases map to TRBD2. CDR3 length: 14 residues. The germline V gene encodes CDR1 MNHEY and CDR2 SVGAGI. J was trimmed by 4 bases and V by 4 bases; bases with no gene match: 5. The DNA for the CDR3 is TGTGCCAGCAGTTTTCAGCGGGAATCAGATACGCAGTATTTT. Its translation is CASSFQRESDTQYF.

This clone was seen a few times. The CDR3 protein is CASSLGLSSYNEQFF. DNA of the CDR3: TGCGCCAGCAGTTTGGGACTAAGCTCCTACAATGAGCAGTTCTTC. This chain uses TRBV10-2 with TRBJ2-1, with TRBD2 matching over 7 bases. Per germline, CDR1 WSHSY and CDR2 SAAADI. Trimming removed 5 bases from V and 0 bases from J; junction bases left unmatched: 4. This CDR3 has 15 residues.